This T cell receptor beta chain stems from a study of T cells in Graves' hyperthyroidism and ophthalmopathy. Amplification yielded TCR beta CDR3 regions, with RNA transcripts as the source. A set of HTBI primers served as the primers for a first-round RT-PCR of the TCR CDR3. TCRdb reanalysed the multiplex PCR reads using MiXCR and keeps one entry per CDR3 protein. The sample contains around 580,000 distinct CDR3 sequences, about 43% of which appear only once. In patients aged 18 to 65, hyperthyroidism was newly diagnosed, with duration under 2 months. This clonotype has ten or more counts. Between the trimmed V and J ends, which lost 6 bases and 5 bases, there was a span of 13 bases. Per germline, CDR1 SNHLY and CDR2 FYNNEI. This CDR3 is 13 amino acids long.

The TCR comes from a woman aged 18 to 35 with Graves' hyperthyroidism. The source material was peripheral blood or thyroid tissue (not recorded which). The chain links TRBV2 to TRBJ1-2; D is unresolved. The chain's CDR3 is CASSHRADYGYTF. For the CDR3, the DNA is TGTGCCAGCAGCCATAGGGCCGATTATGGCTACACCTTC.